This record covers a single TCR beta chain. Its target is unknown. Vbeta (60) and Jbeta (13) primers were used in the PCR. Assay used: immunoSEQ multiplex PCR; TCRdb lists only in-frame clones, some missing. There are roughly 150,000 clones in the sample; 65% to 80% occur only once, and over 6% lies in the top ten. The sample comes from a study of cytomegalovirus exposure and HLA in healthy donors. General observations from the study: It was reportedly the case that the classifier diagnosed cytomegalovirus status with high specificity and sensitivity.

This clonotype was sampled from a man aged 30 to 45 in good health and CMV-seronegative. Sequenced material: PBMCs.

CDR3: CASSQVGDGNTIYF. The CDR3 DNA reads as TGCGCCAGCAGCCAAGTCGGAGACGGAAACACCATATATTTT. J is TRBJ1-3 and V is TRBV4-1, with D unresolved. The CDR3 has 14 residues. The germline CDR1 and CDR2 sequences are MGHRA and YSYEKL. The V end lost 1 base, the J end lost 4 bases, and 8 bases lay between the germline ends.